This T cell receptor beta chain appears in the sequencing data of a study of memory CD4+ T cells and cytomegalovirus serostatus. Study in general: Healthy Belgian adult donors included under ten CMV-positive and some 24 CMV-negative people.

V lost 6 bases to trimming and J lost 1 base, with 16 bases between them. This CDR3 is 15 amino acids long. The germline V gene has CDR1 LNHDA and CDR2 SQIVND (reference sequence). Single viable CD3+CD4+CD8-CD45RO+ cells were sorted as the memory CD4+ T cells. Some clones are missing from TCRdb's copy, which holds only in-frame ones; the method was immunoSEQ multiplex PCR. The table lists about 57,000 clones, less than 85% of them singletons, with less than 0.9% in the top ten. V gene TRBV19 combines with J gene TRBJ2-7; TRBD2 might be the D (7 bases). Sequencing was done on a sample of memory CD4+ T cells from blood. The sequence was collected from an adult in good health and CMV-seronegative. Here the CDR3 reads CASRPKRGGSYEQYF. The CDR3, as DNA: TGTGCCAGTAGGCCGAAAAGGGGGGGTTCCTACGAGCAGTACTTC.